The source of this T cell receptor beta chain is a study of blood T cell repertoires in COVID-19. Study-level information: Researchers got acute and convalescent COVID-19 samples from the United States, Italy and Spain. PBMCs, B-cell-depleted T cells, or T cells provided the cDNA or gDNA that made up the material.

Trimming shortened V by 8 bases and J by 0 bases, and 14 bases separated the two germline ends. The CDR3 is 15 amino acids. In germline, CDR1 is LNHDA, CDR2 SQIVND (reference sequence). It was during active infection that Seattle patients were enrolled and then longitudinally followed. In the original processing: The authors estimated nucleated cell counts from reference gene primer amplification. Libraries were prepared by immunoSEQ multiplex PCR; TCRdb keeps only in-frame clonotypes and omits some of them. That table is the source of V, J and clone size, and D and trimming were worked out from the DNA. The table has nearly 90,000 clones, roughly 87% seen once; the top ten hold over 5%.

The sequence derives from a man aged 18 to 29 with COVID-19, enrolled during active disease. The sequencing input was peripheral blood. The chain employs TRBV19 and TRBJ2-1; the D gene is possibly TRBD2 (5 bases). The CDR3 protein is CASRTTGSSYNEQFF. The CDR3 DNA reads as TGTGCCAGTCGAACCACGGGGAGCTCCTACAATGAGCAGTTCTTC.